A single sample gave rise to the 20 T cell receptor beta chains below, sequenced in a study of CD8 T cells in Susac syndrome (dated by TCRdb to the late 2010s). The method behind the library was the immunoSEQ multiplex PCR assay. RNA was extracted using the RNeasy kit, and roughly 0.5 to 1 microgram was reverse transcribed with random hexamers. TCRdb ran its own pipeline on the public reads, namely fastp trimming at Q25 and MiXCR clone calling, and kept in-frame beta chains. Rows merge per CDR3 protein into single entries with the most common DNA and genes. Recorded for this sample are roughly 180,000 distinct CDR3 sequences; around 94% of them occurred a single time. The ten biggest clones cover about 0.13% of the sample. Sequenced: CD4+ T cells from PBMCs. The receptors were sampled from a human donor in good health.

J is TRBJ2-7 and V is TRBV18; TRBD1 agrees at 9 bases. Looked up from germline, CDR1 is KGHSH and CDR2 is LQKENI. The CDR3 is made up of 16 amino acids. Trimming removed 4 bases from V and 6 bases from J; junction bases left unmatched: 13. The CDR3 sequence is CASSRDRAPLGGEQYF. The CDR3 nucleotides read TGTGCCAGCTCACGGGACAGGGCACCCCTAGGAGGCGAGCAGTACTTC.

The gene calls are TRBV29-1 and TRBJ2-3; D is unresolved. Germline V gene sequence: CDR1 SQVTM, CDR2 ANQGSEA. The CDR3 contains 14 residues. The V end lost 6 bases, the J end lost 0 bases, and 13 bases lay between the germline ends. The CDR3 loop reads CSVLTSPSTDTQYF. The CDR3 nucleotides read TGCAGCGTCCTGACTTCTCCTAGCACAGATACGCAGTATTTT.

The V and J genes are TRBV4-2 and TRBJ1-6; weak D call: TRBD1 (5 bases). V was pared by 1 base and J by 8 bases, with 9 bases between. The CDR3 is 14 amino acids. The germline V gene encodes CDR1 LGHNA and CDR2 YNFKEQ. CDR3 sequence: CASSQGRADSPLHF. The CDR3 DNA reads TGTGCCAGCAGCCAAGGCAGGGCAGATTCACCCCTCCACTTT.

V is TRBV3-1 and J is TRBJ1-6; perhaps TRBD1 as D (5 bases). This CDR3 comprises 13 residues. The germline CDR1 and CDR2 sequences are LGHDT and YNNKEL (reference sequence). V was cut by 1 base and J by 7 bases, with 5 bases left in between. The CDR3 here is CASSQGGNSPLHF. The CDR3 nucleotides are TGTGCCAGCAGCCAAGGGGGGAATTCACCCCTCCACTTT.

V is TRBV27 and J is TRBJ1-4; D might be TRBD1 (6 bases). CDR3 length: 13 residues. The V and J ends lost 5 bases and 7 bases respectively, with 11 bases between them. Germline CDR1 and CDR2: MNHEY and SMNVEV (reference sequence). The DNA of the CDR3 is TGTGCCAGCAGTCCGACAGGTCGTGAAAAACTGTTTTTT. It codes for CASSPTGREKLFF.

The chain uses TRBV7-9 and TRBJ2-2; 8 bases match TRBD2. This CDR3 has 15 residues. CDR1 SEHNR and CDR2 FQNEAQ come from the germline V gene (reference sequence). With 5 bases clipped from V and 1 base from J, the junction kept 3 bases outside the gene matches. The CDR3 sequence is CASSKGLVNTGELFF. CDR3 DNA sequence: TGTGCCAGCAGCAAGGGACTAGTGAACACCGGGGAGCTGTTTTTT.

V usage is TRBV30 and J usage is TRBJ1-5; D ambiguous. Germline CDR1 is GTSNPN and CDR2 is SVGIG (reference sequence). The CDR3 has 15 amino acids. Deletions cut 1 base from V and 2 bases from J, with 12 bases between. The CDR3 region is CAWSELFGGNQPQHF. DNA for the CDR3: TGTGCCTGGAGTGAGCTCTTCGGGGGCAATCAGCCCCAGCATTTT.

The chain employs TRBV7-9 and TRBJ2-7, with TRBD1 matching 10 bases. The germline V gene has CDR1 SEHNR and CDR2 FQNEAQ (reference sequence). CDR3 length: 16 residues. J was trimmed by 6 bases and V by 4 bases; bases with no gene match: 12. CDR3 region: CASSSSGTGAIGEQYF. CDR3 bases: TGTGCCAGCAGCTCTTCCGGGACAGGGGCGATAGGCGAGCAGTACTTC. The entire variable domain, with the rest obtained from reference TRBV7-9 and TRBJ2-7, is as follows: DTGVSQNPRHKITKRGQNVTFRCDPISEHNRLYWYRQTLGQGPEFLTYFQNEAQLEKSRLLSDRFSAERPKGSFSTLEIQRTEQGDSAMYLCASSSSGTGAIGEQYFGPGTRLTVT.

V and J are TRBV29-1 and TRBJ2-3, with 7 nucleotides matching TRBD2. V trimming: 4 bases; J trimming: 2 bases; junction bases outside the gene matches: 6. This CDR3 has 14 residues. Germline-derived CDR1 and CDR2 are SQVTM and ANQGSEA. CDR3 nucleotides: TGCAGCGTTGGTGGGGGAGGGGTCACAGATACGCAGTATTTT. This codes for CSVGGGGVTDTQYF.

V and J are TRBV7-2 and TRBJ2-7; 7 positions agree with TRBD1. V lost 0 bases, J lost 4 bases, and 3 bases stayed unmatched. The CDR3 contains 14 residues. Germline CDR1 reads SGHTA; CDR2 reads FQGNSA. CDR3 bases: TGTGCCAGCAGCTTAGCTAGGGGGCCGTACGAGCAGTACTTC. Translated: CASSLARGPYEQYF.

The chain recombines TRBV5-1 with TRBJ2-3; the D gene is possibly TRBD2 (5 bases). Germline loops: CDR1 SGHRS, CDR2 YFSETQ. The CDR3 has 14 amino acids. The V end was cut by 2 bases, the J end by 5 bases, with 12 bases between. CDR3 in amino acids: CASSLSGEGDTQYF. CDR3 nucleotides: TGCGCCAGCAGCTTAAGCGGTGAGGGAGATACGCAGTATTTT.

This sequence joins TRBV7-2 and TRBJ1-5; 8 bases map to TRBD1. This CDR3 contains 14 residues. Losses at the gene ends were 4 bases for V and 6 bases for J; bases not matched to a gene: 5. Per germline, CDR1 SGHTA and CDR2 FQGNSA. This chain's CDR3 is CASSSQGAGQPQHF. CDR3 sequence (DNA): TGTGCCAGCAGCTCCCAGGGGGCCGGTCAGCCCCAGCATTTT.

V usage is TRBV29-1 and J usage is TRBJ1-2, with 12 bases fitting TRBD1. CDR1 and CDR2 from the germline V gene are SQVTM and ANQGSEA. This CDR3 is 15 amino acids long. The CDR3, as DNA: TGCAGTACCAAAGGGGGACAGGGGGCCAACTATGGCTACACCTTC. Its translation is CSTKGGQGANYGYTF.

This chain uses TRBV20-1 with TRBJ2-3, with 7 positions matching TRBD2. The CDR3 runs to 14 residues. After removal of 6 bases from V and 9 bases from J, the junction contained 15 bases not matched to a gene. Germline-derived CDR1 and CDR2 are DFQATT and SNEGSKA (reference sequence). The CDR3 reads CSARRGTSERTQYF. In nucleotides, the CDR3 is TGCAGTGCGCGAAGGGGCACTAGCGAGAGGACGCAGTATTTT.

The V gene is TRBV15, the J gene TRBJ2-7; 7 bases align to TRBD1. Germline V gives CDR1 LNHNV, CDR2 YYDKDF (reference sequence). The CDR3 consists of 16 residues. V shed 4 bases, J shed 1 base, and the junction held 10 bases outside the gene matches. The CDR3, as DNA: TGTGCCACCAGCACTCCTGCACGGACAGGATCCTACGAGCAGTACTTC. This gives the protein CATSTPARTGSYEQYF.

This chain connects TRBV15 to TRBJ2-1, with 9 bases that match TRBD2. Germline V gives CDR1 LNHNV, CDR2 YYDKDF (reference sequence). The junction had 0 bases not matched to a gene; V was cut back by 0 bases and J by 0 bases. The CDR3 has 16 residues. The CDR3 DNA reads TGTGCCACCAGCAGAGAGCGGGGGGGCTCCTACAATGAGCAGTTCTTC. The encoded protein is CATSRERGGSYNEQFF.

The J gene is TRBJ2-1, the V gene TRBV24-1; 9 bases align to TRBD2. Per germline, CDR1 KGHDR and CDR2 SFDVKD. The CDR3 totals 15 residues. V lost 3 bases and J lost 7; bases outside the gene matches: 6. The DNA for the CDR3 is TGTGCCACCAGTGATGTGGGCGGGGGGGCTAATGAGCAGTTCTTC. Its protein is CATSDVGGGANEQFF.

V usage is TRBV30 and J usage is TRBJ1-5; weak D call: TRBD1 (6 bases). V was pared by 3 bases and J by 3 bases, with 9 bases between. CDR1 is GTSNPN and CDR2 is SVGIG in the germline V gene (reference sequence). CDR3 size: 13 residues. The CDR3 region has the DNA TGTGCCTGGAGCCGGACAGTCAATCAGCCCCAGCATTTT. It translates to CAWSRTVNQPQHF.

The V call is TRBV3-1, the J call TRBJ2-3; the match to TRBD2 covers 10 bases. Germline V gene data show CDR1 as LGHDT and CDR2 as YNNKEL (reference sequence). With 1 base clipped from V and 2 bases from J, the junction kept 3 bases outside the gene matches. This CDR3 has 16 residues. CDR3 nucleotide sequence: TGTGCCAGCAGCCAAGTAGCGGGGGGCCTCACAGATACGCAGTATTTT. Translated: CASSQVAGGLTDTQYF.

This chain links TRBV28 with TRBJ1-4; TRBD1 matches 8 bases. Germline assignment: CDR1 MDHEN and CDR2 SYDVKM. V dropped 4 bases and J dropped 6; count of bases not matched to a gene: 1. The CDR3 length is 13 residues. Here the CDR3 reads CASSYRGDEKLFF. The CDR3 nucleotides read TGTGCCAGCAGTTACAGGGGGGATGAAAAACTGTTTTTT.